One sample yielded the 5 T cell receptor beta chains listed below, sequenced in a study of T cell responses to AZD1222 COVID-19 vaccine. The table came from immunoSEQ multiplex PCR; TCRdb's copy has only in-frame clones and leaves some out. The data contain about 160,000 clones, around 92% of them singletons. The specimen was peripheral blood, collected on day 0 of MenACWY control vaccination. The origin of the receptors is an adult in good health.

This rearrangement joins TRBV30 to TRBJ1-2; no clear D gene. Germline V CDR1 and CDR2: GTSNPN, SVGIG (reference sequence). This CDR3 has 13 amino acids. V was cut by 0 bases and J by 5 bases, with 10 bases left in between. In DNA, the CDR3 is TGTGCCTGGAGTGTGGGCCTACTGTATGGCTACACCTTC. It is translated as CAWSVGLLYGYTF.

V usage is TRBV7-9 and J usage is TRBJ2-2; the match to TRBD1 covers 8 bases. J lost 3 bases, V lost 5 bases, and 2 bases had no gene match. Germline loops: CDR1 SEHNR, CDR2 FQNEAQ (reference sequence). CDR3 length: 14 residues. The CDR3 DNA is TGTGCCAGCAGCGAACAGGGGGACACCGGGGAGCTGTTTTTT. It codes for CASSEQGDTGELFF.

This chain joins TRBV7-2 and TRBJ2-7; D is unclear. Germline V lookup: CDR1 SGHTA, CDR2 FQGNSA. With 3 bases removed from V and 0 bases from J, the gap between germline ends came to 12 bases. CDR3 size: 15 residues. In DNA, the CDR3 is TGTGCCAGCAGCTTGGATCCTGCCCACTCCTACGAGCAGTACTTC. This encodes CASSLDPAHSYEQYF.

The CDR3 loop is CASSVGPTNTGELFF. The DNA for the CDR3 is TGTGCCAGCAGCGTAGGGCCAACGAACACCGGGGAGCTGTTTTTT. The gene calls are TRBV9 and TRBJ2-2; unclear D gene. Germline V gene data show CDR1 as SGDLS and CDR2 as YYNGEE. The length of the CDR3 is 15 residues. Trimming shortened V by 0 bases and J by 0 bases, and 6 bases separated the two germline ends.

The CDR3 coding sequence is TGTGCCAGTAGTATAAATGGGGACAGGGCGGGCGAGCAGTACTTC. Encoded protein: CASSINGDRAGEQYF. This chain uses TRBV19 with TRBJ2-7, with 9 bases aligning to TRBD1. CDR1 LNHDA and CDR2 SQIVND come from the germline V gene (reference sequence). The ends lost 2 bases at V and 6 bases at J; junction bases unmatched: 8. There are 15 residues in the CDR3. Complete variable domain (other parts from reference TRBV19 and TRBJ2-7): DGGITQSPKYLFRKEGQNVTLSCEQNLNHDAMYWYRQDPGQGLRLIYYSQIVNDFQKGDIAEGYSVSREKKESFPLTVTSAQKNPTAFYLCASSINGDRAGEQYFGPGTRLTVT.